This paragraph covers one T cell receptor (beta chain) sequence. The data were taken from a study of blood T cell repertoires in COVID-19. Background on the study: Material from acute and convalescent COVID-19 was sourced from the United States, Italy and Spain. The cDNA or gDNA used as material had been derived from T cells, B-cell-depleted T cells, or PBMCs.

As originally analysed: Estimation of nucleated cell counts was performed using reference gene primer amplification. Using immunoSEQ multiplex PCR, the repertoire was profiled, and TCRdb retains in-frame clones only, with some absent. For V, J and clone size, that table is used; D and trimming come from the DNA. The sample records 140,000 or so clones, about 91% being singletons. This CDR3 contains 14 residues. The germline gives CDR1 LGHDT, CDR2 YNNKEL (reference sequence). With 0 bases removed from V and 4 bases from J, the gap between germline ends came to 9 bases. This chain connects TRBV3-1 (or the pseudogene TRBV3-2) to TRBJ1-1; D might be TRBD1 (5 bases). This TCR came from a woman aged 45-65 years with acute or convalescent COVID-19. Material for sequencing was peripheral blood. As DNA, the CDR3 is TGTGCCAGCAGCCAAGATTGGAGGGGCACTGAAGCTTTCTTT. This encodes CASSQDWRGTEAFF.